What follows are 29 T cell receptor beta chains derived from one specimen sequenced in a study of blood T cell repertoires in COVID-19. The repertoire was sequenced with immunoSEQ multiplex PCR; TCRdb's copy has only in-frame clones and lacks some. The top ten clones hold 4% of a sample with about 20,000 clones, roughly nine tenths of them seen once. Source material: peripheral blood. The receptor set was obtained from a human donor in a cohort sampled during active COVID-19.

In its sample, this clone was seen a few times. This sequence joins TRBV2 and TRBJ2-1; TRBD1 is a possible D gene (6 bases). Germline V lookup: CDR1 SNHLY, CDR2 FYNNEI. The CDR3 contains 14 residues. Between the trimmed V and J ends, which lost 2 bases and 5 bases, there was a span of 10 bases. This CDR3 is CASSERTVNNEQFF. The CDR3 DNA sequence: TGTGCCAGCAGTGAAAGGACAGTCAACAATGAGCAGTTCTTC.

The J gene is TRBJ1-2, the V gene TRBV9; a weak D match, TRBD1 (6 bases). From germline, CDR1 is SGDLS and CDR2 YYNGEE. The CDR3 sequence is 13 residues long. V lost 0 bases and J lost 7, with 10 bases in between. For the CDR3, the DNA is TGTGCCAGCAGCGTAGGGGGGCATGGTGGCTACACCTTC. It codes for CASSVGGHGGYTF.

The chain employs TRBV5-8 and TRBJ1-2; 7 nucleotides agree with TRBD1. The V and J ends lost 2 bases and 2 bases, in that order; junction bases with no gene match: 15. Looked up from germline, CDR1 is SGHTS and CDR2 is YDEGEE. The CDR3 runs 18 residues. CDR3 loop: CASSLAKTGFSPNYGYTF. The CDR3 DNA reads TGTGCCAGCAGCTTAGCGAAGACAGGGTTTAGTCCCAACTATGGCTACACCTTC. Using reference TRBV5-8 and TRBJ1-2 for the parts outside the CDR3, the full variable domain is EAGVTQSPTHLIKTRGQQATLRCSPISGHTSVYWYQQALGLGLQFLLWYDEGEERNRGNFPPRFSGRQFPNYSSELNVNALELEDSALYLCASSLAKTGFSPNYGYTFGSGTRLTVV.

This rearrangement joins TRBV5-5 to TRBJ2-5; the match to TRBD2 covers 12 bases. J gave up 5 bases and V 2 bases, and 4 bases lay outside the gene matches. The V gene's germline CDR1 is SGHKS and CDR2 YYEKEE (reference sequence). This CDR3 region has 15 residues. The CDR3 DNA follows: TGTGCCAGCAGCTTTCTAGCGGGAGGGCCGGAGACCCAGTACTTC. It specifies CASSFLAGGPETQYF.

This chain uses TRBV15 with TRBJ2-5, with 8 bases lining up with TRBD2. Trimming took 5 bases from V and 1 from J; bases not matched to a gene: 12. This CDR3 is 17 amino acids long. Germline assignment: CDR1 LNHNV and CDR2 YYDKDF (reference sequence). This CDR3 reads CATSSPPGTSFQETQYF. The CDR3 region has the DNA TGTGCCACCAGCTCCCCTCCCGGGACTAGTTTCCAAGAGACCCAGTACTTC.

The chain links TRBV4-3 to TRBJ1-2; D may be TRBD1 (6 bases). With 0 bases removed from V and 8 bases from J, the gap between germline ends came to 22 bases. The CDR3 totals 17 residues. Germline lookup yields CDR1 LGHNA and CDR2 YSLEER. The CDR3 DNA reads as TGCGCCAGCAGCCAAGATATGGGGGCAATCCCCCGTAGGGGCTACACCTTC. Translating gives CASSQDMGAIPRRGYTF.

The rearrangement joins TRBV7-9 to TRBJ2-1; 12 bases match TRBD2. This CDR3 is built from 15 residues. V was pared by 6 bases and J by 5 bases, with 5 bases of the junction left unmatched. Germline values: CDR1 SEHNR, CDR2 FQNEAQ (reference sequence). The CDR3: CASRSSGGANNEQFF. The CDR3 DNA sequence: TGTGCCAGCAGATCTAGCGGGGGGGCTAACAATGAGCAGTTCTTC.

The chain has TRBV7-9 and TRBJ2-2, with 8 bases matching TRBD1. CDR3 length: 17 amino acids. Germline V gene lookup returns CDR1 SEHNR and CDR2 FQNEAQ (reference sequence). V lost 8 bases to trimming and J lost 2 bases; unmatched junction nucleotides: 13. The CDR3 nucleotides are TGTGCCAGCCCCTCGGAGGGACAGGTTTTAAACACCGGGGAGCTGTTTTTT. As protein: CASPSEGQVLNTGELFF.

The chain links TRBV18 to TRBJ1-6; no definite D call. Trimming took 3 bases from V and 5 from J, leaving 14 bases between them. Germline V gene data show CDR1 as KGHSH and CDR2 as LQKENI. CDR3 length: 16 residues. CDR3 coding DNA: TGTGCCAGCTCACCCTCTCCACTAGGCAATAATTCACCCCTCCACTTT. It codes for CASSPSPLGNNSPLHF.

The rearrangement links TRBV28 to TRBJ1-5, with no clear D. CDR1 is MDHEN and CDR2 is SYDVKM in the germline V gene. V was clipped by 2 bases and J by 5 bases, with 16 bases between them. CDR3 length: 16 residues. The DNA of the CDR3 is TGTGCCAGCAGTTTAATCCGGGGAGGGCTCGATCAGCCCCAGCATTTT. Protein sequence: CASSLIRGGLDQPQHF.

The V gene is TRBV21-1, the J gene TRBJ2-7; the table calls TRBD1, which could not be checked here. TRBV21-1 is deemed a pseudogene. The CDR3 length is 14 residues. The CDR3 region has the DNA TGTGCCAGCGGCCCCGACAGGGCCGGCTACGAGCAGTACGTC. It specifies CASGPDRAGYEQYV.

The chain joins TRBV5-1 to TRBJ1-4, with 7 bases fitting TRBD1. The CDR3 has 15 amino acids. V shed 5 bases and J 4 bases; nucleotides not matched to a gene: 8. Germline values: CDR1 SGHRS, CDR2 YFSETQ. The CDR3 reads CASRGTGTVNEKLFF. For the CDR3, the DNA is TGCGCCAGCAGAGGCACAGGGACAGTTAATGAAAAACTGTTTTTT. Full variable domain (remainder filled in from reference TRBV5-1 and TRBJ1-4): KAGVTQTPRYLIKTRGQQVTLSCSPISGHRSVSWYQQTPGQGLQFLFEYFSETQRNKGNFPGRFSGRQFSNSRSEMNVSTLELGDSALYLCASRGTGTVNEKLFFGSGTQLSVL.

The gene calls are TRBV15 and TRBJ2-1; possibly TRBD1 for D (7 bases). The germline gives CDR1 LNHNV, CDR2 YYDKDF (reference sequence). The V end lost 0 bases, the J end lost 10 bases, and 16 bases lay between the germline ends. This CDR3 has 15 amino acids. The CDR3 reads CATSRDRPPGGEQFF. Written as DNA, the CDR3 is TGTGCCACCAGCAGAGATCGGCCCCCAGGGGGGGAGCAGTTCTTC.

The chain links TRBV9 to TRBJ1-1; the match to TRBD1 covers 7 bases. In germline, CDR1 is SGDLS, CDR2 YYNGEE. This CDR3 region has 12 residues. Trimming removed 7 bases from V and 10 bases from J; junction bases left unmatched: 10. The CDR3 is CASSGQSGGAFF. DNA for the CDR3: TGTGCCAGCTCGGGACAGTCAGGTGGAGCTTTCTTT.

The chain combines TRBV15 with TRBJ1-4; tentatively, D is TRBD1 (5 bases). V lost 5 bases and J lost 0, with 10 bases in between. The CDR3 runs 15 residues. Per germline, CDR1 LNHNV and CDR2 YYDKDF (reference sequence). As DNA, the CDR3 is TGTGCCACCAGCGGCAGACAGCCAACTAATGAAAAACTGTTTTTT. This translates into CATSGRQPTNEKLFF.

The CDR3 sequence: CAGNLGQSLSGNTIYF. The DNA of the CDR3 is TGTGCCGGAAACCTAGGACAGTCTCTATCTGGAAACACCATATATTTT. The gene calls are TRBV19 and TRBJ1-3; D possibly corresponds to TRBD1 (6 bases). This CDR3 comprises 16 residues. Deletions cut 11 bases from V and 1 base from J, with 21 bases between. CDR1 LNHDA and CDR2 SQIVND come from the germline V gene (reference sequence).

CDR3 residues: CSASEAGVYSNQPQHF. For the CDR3, the DNA is TGCAGTGCTAGTGAGGCGGGGGTTTATAGCAATCAGCCCCAGCATTTT. The chain uses TRBV20-1 and TRBJ1-5; weak D call: TRBD1 (5 bases). Germline V gives CDR1 DFQATT, CDR2 SNEGSKA (reference sequence). Trimming left V 3 bases short and J 0 bases short, with 15 bases between. The CDR3 loop spans 16 amino acids.

The chain couples TRBV30 to TRBJ1-1; D unresolved. In germline, CDR1 is GTSNPN, CDR2 SVGIG (reference sequence). CDR3 length: 13 residues. V shed 4 bases and J shed 4 bases, with 13 bases lying between them. DNA for the CDR3: TGTGCCTGGATCCTCCCCGGAGTCACTGAAGCTTTCTTT. This sequence encodes CAWILPGVTEAFF.

This rearrangement joins TRBV2 to TRBJ2-1; 15 bases align to TRBD2. With 4 bases clipped from V and 7 bases from J, the junction kept 2 bases outside the gene matches. From germline, CDR1 is SNHLY and CDR2 FYNNEI. This CDR3 comprises 15 residues. CDR3 sequence (DNA): TGTGCCAGCAGTGGGACTAGCGGGAGGGCGAATGAGCAGTTCTTC. This encodes CASSGTSGRANEQFF.

V gene TRBV10-3 combines with J gene TRBJ1-4, with 8 bases identical to TRBD1. V lost 6 bases and J lost 6; bases outside the gene matches: 6. In germline, CDR1 is ENHRY, CDR2 SYGVKD. The CDR3 spans 14 residues. The CDR3 nucleotides are TGTGCCATCAGACAACAGGGGGGTGATGAAAAACTGTTTTTT. Protein: CAIRQQGGDEKLFF.

This clone came up once. Relative to the germline gene, one junction end is altered; a read error may explain this. The rearrangement joins TRBV9 to TRBJ1-2, with TRBD1 matching 7 bases. Germline CDR1 SGDLS, CDR2 YYNGEE. This CDR3 has 12 residues. The CDR3 loop reads CASSPPGQTLAF. The DNA of the CDR3 is TGTGCCAGCAGCCCTCCGGGACAGACCCTCGCCTTC. Supplemented by reference TRBV9 and TRBJ1-2, the full variable domain reads DSGVTQTPKHLITATGQRVTLRCSPRSGDLSVYWYQQSLDQGLQFLIQYYNGEERAKGNILERFSAQQFPDLHSELNLSSLELGDSALYFCASSPPGQTLAFGSGTRLTVV.

In its sample, this clone was seen a few times. The chain has TRBV5-1 and TRBJ2-2, with a weak D call TRBD1 (6 bases). This CDR3 is built from 15 residues. Germline V gene data show CDR1 as SGHRS and CDR2 as YFSETQ. The germline V and J ends were trimmed by 0 bases and 5 bases, with 11 bases remaining between them. The CDR3 protein is CASSLENRATGELFF. DNA of the CDR3: TGCGCCAGCAGCTTGGAAAACAGGGCGACCGGGGAGCTGTTTTTT.

The chain joins TRBV27 to TRBJ2-2, with 7 bases fitting TRBD2. The germline gives CDR1 MNHEY, CDR2 SMNVEV (reference sequence). After removal of 7 bases from V and 7 bases from J, the junction contained 6 bases not matched to a gene. The CDR3 extends over 13 amino acids. CDR3 region: CASTLTSYGELFF. The CDR3 DNA is TGTGCCAGCACCCTGACTAGCTACGGGGAGCTGTTTTTT.

This clone was observed once. The chain carries TRBV7-2 and TRBJ2-1; D unresolved. There are 13 residues in the CDR3. V lost 1 base and J lost 10, with 11 bases in between. Germline values: CDR1 SGHTA, CDR2 FQGNSA. CDR3 nucleotides: TGTGCCAGCAGCTTAGGGAGCGTCCAGGAGCAGTTCTTC. It yields the protein CASSLGSVQEQFF. The full variable domain, rest sourced from reference TRBV7-2 and TRBJ2-1, is GAGVSQSPSNKVTEKGKDVELRCDPISGHTALYWYRQSLGQGLEFLIYFQGNSAPDKSGLPSDRFSAERTGGSVSTLTIQRTQQEDSAVYLCASSLGSVQEQFFGPGTRLTVL.

The chain has TRBV5-1 and TRBJ1-1, with D uncertain. The CDR3 is made up of 14 amino acids. Trimming shortened V by 0 bases and J by 1 base, and 7 bases separated the two germline ends. From germline, CDR1 is SGHRS and CDR2 YFSETQ. The CDR3 here is CASSLVEPNTEAFF. The CDR3 DNA sequence: TGCGCCAGCAGCTTGGTGGAGCCGAACACTGAAGCTTTCTTT.

V and J are TRBV10-3 and TRBJ2-7, with TRBD1 as a possible D gene (6 bases). The germline CDR1 and CDR2 sequences are ENHRY and SYGVKD. Trimming took 3 bases from V and 3 from J, leaving 9 bases between them. The CDR3 consists of 13 residues. CDR3 region: CAISDVRGYEQYV. The CDR3, as DNA: TGTGCCATCAGTGATGTCAGGGGCTACGAGCAGTACGTC.

The V gene is TRBV30, the J gene TRBJ1-1; D is perhaps TRBD1 (5 bases). The V and J ends lost 2 bases and 7 bases respectively, with 17 bases between them. Germline-derived CDR1 and CDR2 are GTSNPN and SVGIG (reference sequence). This CDR3 spans 14 amino acids. CDR3 DNA: TGTGCCTGGAGTCGGATAGCAGGGTATGGTGAAGCTTTCTTT. Its protein product is CAWSRIAGYGEAFF. Variable domain in full (rest from reference TRBV30 and TRBJ1-1): SQTIHQWPATLVQPVGSPLSLECTVEGTSNPNLYWYRQAAGRGLQLLFYSVGIGQISSEVPQNLSASRPQDRQFILSSKKLLLSDSGFYLCAWSRIAGYGEAFFGQGTRLTVV.

This clone came up once. The gene calls are TRBV24-1 and TRBJ1-3; 7 nucleotides agree with TRBD1. This CDR3 has 15 amino acids. Germline V gene data show CDR1 as KGHDR and CDR2 as SFDVKD. V lost 5 bases to trimming and J lost 0 bases; unmatched junction nucleotides: 3. CDR3 DNA: TGTGCCACCAGTGGCTCAGGGGGCTCTGGAAACACCATATATTTT. Translating gives CATSGSGGSGNTIYF.

This clone came up once. The V call is TRBV5-5, the J call TRBJ2-1, with 9 nucleotides matching TRBD1. J lost 8 bases, V lost 4 bases, and 10 bases had no gene match. Germline CDR1 reads SGHKS; CDR2 reads YYEKEE (reference sequence). The CDR3 runs to 15 residues. This chain's CDR3 is CASSKTGTGSYEQFF. CDR3 nucleotide sequence: TGTGCCAGCAGCAAGACCGGGACAGGGTCGTATGAGCAGTTCTTC.